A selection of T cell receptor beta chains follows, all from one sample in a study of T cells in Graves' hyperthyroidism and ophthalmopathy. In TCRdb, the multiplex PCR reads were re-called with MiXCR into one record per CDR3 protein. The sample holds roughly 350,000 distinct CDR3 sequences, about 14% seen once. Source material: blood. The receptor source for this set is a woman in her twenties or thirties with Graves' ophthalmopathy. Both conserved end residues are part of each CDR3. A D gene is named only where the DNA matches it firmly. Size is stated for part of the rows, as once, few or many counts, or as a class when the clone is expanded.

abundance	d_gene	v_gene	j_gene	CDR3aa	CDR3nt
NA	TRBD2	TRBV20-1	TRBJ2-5	CSASGGETQYF	TGCAGTGCTTCCGGGGGGGAGACCCAGTACTTC
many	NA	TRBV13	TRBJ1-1	CASSLGPGEAFF	TGTGCCAGCAGCTTAGGCCCGGGGGAAGCTTTCTTT
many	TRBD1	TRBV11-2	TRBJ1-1	CASSPGQGATEAFF	TGTGCCAGCAGCCCGGGACAGGGGGCTACTGAAGCTTTCTTT
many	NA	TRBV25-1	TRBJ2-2	CASSEFDSRGTGELFF	TGTGCCAGCAGTGAATTCGACAGTCGGGGCACCGGGGAGCTGTTTTTT
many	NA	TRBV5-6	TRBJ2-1	CASSPAEGNEQFF	TGTGCCAGCAGCCCCGCCGAGGGGAATGAGCAGTTCTTC
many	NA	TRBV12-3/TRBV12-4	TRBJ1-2	CATLGGDYGYTF	TGTGCCACCCTGGGGGGTGACTATGGCTACACCTTC
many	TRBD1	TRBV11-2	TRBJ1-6	CASKGQGYNSPLHF	TGTGCCAGCAAAGGACAGGGTTATAATTCACCCCTCCACTTT
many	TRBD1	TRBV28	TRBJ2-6	CASSLLGTGGSGANVLTF	TGTGCCAGCAGTTTACTAGGGACAGGGGGCTCTGGGGCCAACGTCCTGACTTTC
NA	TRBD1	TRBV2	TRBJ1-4	CASRKGTGVTNEKLFF	TGTGCCAGCAGGAAAGGGACAGGGGTAACTAATGAAAAACTGTTTTTT
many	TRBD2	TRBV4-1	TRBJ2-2	CASSWWASGGSPPGELFF	TGCGCCAGCAGCTGGTGGGCTAGCGGGGGGTCGCCTCCCGGGGAGCTGTTTTTT
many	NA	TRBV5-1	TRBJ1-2	CASSLVDSPYGYTF	TGCGCCAGCAGCTTGGTGGACAGCCCCTATGGCTACACCTTC
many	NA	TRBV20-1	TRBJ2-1	CSGSALTGGYNEQFF	TGCAGTGGTAGTGCCCTGACGGGTGGCTACAATGAGCAGTTCTTC
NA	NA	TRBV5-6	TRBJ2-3	CASSLRGRGGHTDTQYF	TGTGCCAGCAGCTTGCGGGGGAGAGGGGGACACACAGATACGCAGTATTTT
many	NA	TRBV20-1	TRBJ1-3	CSAQTVGNTIYF	TGCAGTGCGCAGACAGTCGGAAACACCATATATTTT
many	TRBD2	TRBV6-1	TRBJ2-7	CASRGGLAATYEQYF	TGTGCCAGCAGGGGGGGACTAGCGGCAACCTACGAGCAGTACTTC
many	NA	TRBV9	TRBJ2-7	CASSVSWGSYEQYF	TGTGCCAGCAGCGTTTCTTGGGGCTCCTACGAGCAGTACTTC
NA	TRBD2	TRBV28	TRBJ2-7	CASSLPSGRAKDYEQYF	TGTGCCAGCAGTTTACCTAGCGGGAGGGCCAAAGACTACGAGCAGTACTTC
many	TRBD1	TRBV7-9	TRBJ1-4	CASSPGTGNEKLFF	TGTGCCAGCAGCCCTGGGACAGGGAATGAAAAACTGTTTTTT
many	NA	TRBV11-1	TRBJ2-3	CASSLPGLVADTQYF	TGTGCCAGCAGCTTACCGGGACTTGTGGCGGATACGCAGTATTTT
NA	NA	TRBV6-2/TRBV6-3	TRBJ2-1	CASTFRTGGEQFF	TGTGCCAGCACTTTTCGGACGGGCGGTGAGCAGTTCTTC
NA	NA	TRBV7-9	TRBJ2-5	CASSSTNHLNQETQYF	TGTGCCAGCAGCTCCACCAATCATTTAAACCAAGAGACCCAGTACTTC
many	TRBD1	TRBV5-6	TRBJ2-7	CASSSGTVKQYF	TGTGCCAGCAGCTCCGGGACAGTGAAGCAGTACTTC
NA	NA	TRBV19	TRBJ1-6	CASSKRQAGDSPLHF	TGTGCCAGTAGTAAACGACAGGCCGGGGATTCACCCCTCCACTTT
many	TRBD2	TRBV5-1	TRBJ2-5	CASSFGDRHRGLAGARETQYF	TGCGCCAGCAGCTTCGGAGACAGGCATAGAGGACTAGCTGGGGCAAGAGAGACCCAGTACTTC
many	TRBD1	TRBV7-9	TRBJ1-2	CASSYQTGGDGYTF	TGTGCCAGCAGCTACCAGACAGGGGGCGATGGCTACACCTTC
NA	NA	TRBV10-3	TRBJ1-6	CAISDPDRTFPPLHF	TGTGCCATCAGTGACCCGGACAGAACCTTTCCACCCCTCCACTTT
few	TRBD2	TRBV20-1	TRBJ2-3	CSARTATSGGGGTQYF	TGCAGTGCTAGAACCGCTACTAGCGGGGGGGGAGGGACGCAGTATTTT
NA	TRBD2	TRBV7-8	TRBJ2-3	CASGGRLAGTVDTQYF	TGTGCCAGCGGGGGGCGACTAGCGGGGACGGTAGATACGCAGTATTTT
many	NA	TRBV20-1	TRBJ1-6	CSATEGRAASPLHF	TGCAGTGCTACGGAGGGCAGGGCGGCTTCACCCCTCCACTTT
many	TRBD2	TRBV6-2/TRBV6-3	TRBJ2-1	CASSYVVAGWDEQFF	TGTGCCAGCAGTTACGTGGTAGCGGGGTGGGATGAGCAGTTCTTC
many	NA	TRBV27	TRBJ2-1	CASSLYGASSYNEQFF	TGTGCCAGCAGTTTATATGGAGCCAGCTCCTACAATGAGCAGTTCTTC
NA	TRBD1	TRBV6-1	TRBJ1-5	CASSDPTGASLREPQHF	TGTGCCAGCAGCGACCCGACAGGGGCCTCACTGAGGGAGCCCCAGCATTTT
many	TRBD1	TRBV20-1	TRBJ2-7	CSARRPGQAYEQYF	TGCAGTGCTAGAAGACCGGGACAGGCCTACGAGCAGTACTTC
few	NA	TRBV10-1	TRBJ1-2	CASKVQGRDGYTF	TGCGCCAGCAAAGTACAGGGCCGGGATGGCTACACCTTC
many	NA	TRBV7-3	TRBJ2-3	CASSLSPGHKADTQYF	TGTGCCAGCAGCTTATCGCCGGGACACAAGGCGGATACGCAGTATTTT
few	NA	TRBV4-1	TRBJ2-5	CASSQAPTLTSAGAETQYF	TGCGCCAGCAGCCAAGCCCCTACCCTCACTAGCGCGGGGGCGGAGACCCAGTACTTC
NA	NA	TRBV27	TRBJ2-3	CASSTGTGTDTQYF	TGTGCCAGCAGTACAGGAACAGGTACAGATACGCAGTATTTT
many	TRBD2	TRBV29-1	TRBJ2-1	CSVGLAGGLTAGRQFF	TGCAGCGTTGGGCTAGCGGGGGGCCTTACCGCCGGACGGCAGTTCTTC
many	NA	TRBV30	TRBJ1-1	CAWSLWGHGLNTEAFF	TGTGCCTGGAGTTTATGGGGACACGGTTTGAACACTGAAGCTTTCTTT
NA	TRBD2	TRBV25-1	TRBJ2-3	CASSEFSLAGPAQGNTQYF	TGTGCCAGCAGTGAATTTTCACTAGCGGGGCCTGCACAAGGGAATACGCAGTATTTT
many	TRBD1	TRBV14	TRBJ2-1	CASSQEHRGLYIEQFF	TGTGCCAGCAGCCAAGAACACAGGGGGCTTTACATTGAGCAGTTCTTC
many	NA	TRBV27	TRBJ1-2	CASSGRGSIGYTF	TGTGCCAGCAGTGGCAGGGGTTCAATCGGCTACACCTTC